This is a list of T cell receptor beta chains from one sample in a study of T cells after yellow fever vaccination. One entry per CDR3 protein results from TCRdb running MiXCR on the 5' RACE reads. The sample records roughly 310,000 distinct CDR3 sequences, more than 3% being singletons. The material sequenced was PBMCs, taken on the day of the yellow fever booster vaccination. The receptors shown here come from a man aged 18-30 years who received the YFV17D yellow fever vaccine. CDR3s include the opening cysteine and the closing phenylalanine or tryptophan. Fields, in order: clone size, J gene, D gene, V gene, CDR3 protein, CDR3 DNA. A D gene is named only where the DNA matches it firmly. The size field is filled for only some rows; it gives once, few, many or a size class.

clone_size: many; j_call: TRBJ1-1; d_call: TRBD1; v_call: TRBV7-9; cdr3_aa: CASRPSGGSEVAFF; cdr3_nt: TGTGCCAGCAGACCTTCAGGGGGCTCCGAAGTGGCTTTCTTT
clone_size: few; j_call: TRBJ2-3; d_call: NA; v_call: TRBV11-2; cdr3_aa: CASSGGPDTQYF; cdr3_nt: TGTGCCAGCAGCGGGGGACCAGATACGCAGTATTTT
clone_size: many; j_call: TRBJ2-4; d_call: NA; v_call: TRBV5-1; cdr3_aa: CASREWGIKNIQYF; cdr3_nt: TGCGCCAGCAGAGAGTGGGGGATAAAAAACATTCAGTACTTC
clone_size: NA; j_call: TRBJ2-2; d_call: TRBD2; v_call: TRBV20-1; cdr3_aa: CSARVTSRTGELFF; cdr3_nt: TGCAGTGCTAGGGTGACTAGCAGGACCGGGGAGCTGTTTTTT
clone_size: many; j_call: TRBJ2-1; d_call: TRBD2; v_call: TRBV6-2/TRBV6-3; cdr3_aa: CASSYSSSSGPRGEQFF; cdr3_nt: TGTGCCAGCAGTTACTCGAGTTCTAGCGGACCGAGGGGTGAGCAGTTCTTC
clone_size: many; j_call: TRBJ2-7; d_call: NA; v_call: TRBV18; cdr3_aa: CASSPGAARGEQYF; cdr3_nt: TGTGCCAGCTCACCAGGGGCAGCTAGGGGCGAGCAGTACTTC
clone_size: many; j_call: TRBJ1-6; d_call: NA; v_call: TRBV7-3; cdr3_aa: CASGRWETPSSYNSPLHF; cdr3_nt: TGTGCCAGCGGACGTTGGGAGACACCCAGCTCCTATAATTCACCCCTCCACTTT
clone_size: many; j_call: TRBJ1-2; d_call: TRBD1; v_call: TRBV7-9; cdr3_aa: CASSLALADRTDGYTF; cdr3_nt: TGTGCCAGCAGCTTAGCGTTGGCGGACAGGACGGATGGCTACACCTTC
clone_size: many; j_call: TRBJ2-3; d_call: TRBD1; v_call: TRBV7-8; cdr3_aa: CASSYRPGTAYF; cdr3_nt: TGTGCCAGCAGCTACAGACCCGGGACAGCCTATTTT
clone_size: many; j_call: TRBJ1-4; d_call: NA; v_call: TRBV6-5; cdr3_aa: CASSLSPSREKLFF; cdr3_nt: TGTGCCAGCAGTTTATCCCCATCGCGGGAAAAACTGTTTTTT
clone_size: NA; j_call: TRBJ1-6; d_call: NA; v_call: TRBV12-3/TRBV12-4; cdr3_aa: CASRDLSVTLHF; cdr3_nt: TGTGCCAGCAGAGACCTTTCAGTTACCCTCCACTTT
clone_size: many; j_call: TRBJ2-5; d_call: NA; v_call: TRBV5-1; cdr3_aa: CASGVGGEETQYF; cdr3_nt: TGCGCCAGCGGAGTGGGGGGCGAAGAGACCCAGTACTTC
clone_size: NA; j_call: TRBJ2-4; d_call: NA; v_call: TRBV12-3/TRBV12-4; cdr3_aa: CASSADVIAKNIQYF; cdr3_nt: TGTGCCAGCAGCGCGGATGTCATAGCCAAAAACATTCAGTACTTC
clone_size: many; j_call: TRBJ2-3; d_call: NA; v_call: TRBV7-2; cdr3_aa: CASSLESGTWGDTQYF; cdr3_nt: TGTGCCAGCAGCTTAGAGTCGGGGACCTGGGGAGATACGCAGTATTTT
clone_size: NA; j_call: TRBJ1-6; d_call: NA; v_call: TRBV7-9; cdr3_aa: CASSLALGGPSPLHF; cdr3_nt: TGTGCCAGCAGCTTAGCGTTGGGCGGCCCATCACCCCTCCACTTT
clone_size: many; j_call: TRBJ2-1; d_call: NA; v_call: TRBV7-3; cdr3_aa: CASSLGGSYNEQFF; cdr3_nt: TGTGCCAGCAGCCTAGGTGGCTCCTACAATGAGCAGTTCTTC
clone_size: few; j_call: TRBJ1-1; d_call: NA; v_call: TRBV6-6; cdr3_aa: CASSVGGTLNTEAFF; cdr3_nt: TGTGCCAGCAGTGTTGGGGGAACGTTGAACACTGAAGCTTTCTTT
clone_size: few; j_call: TRBJ1-1; d_call: TRBD1; v_call: TRBV7-2; cdr3_aa: CASSSRTGNTEAFF; cdr3_nt: TGTGCCAGCAGCTCCCGGACAGGGAACACTGAAGCTTTCTTT
clone_size: many; j_call: TRBJ1-6; d_call: NA; v_call: TRBV3-1; cdr3_aa: CASSQDPDVNSPLHF; cdr3_nt: TGTGCCAGCAGCCAAGACCCGGATGTTAATTCACCCCTCCACTTT
clone_size: few; j_call: TRBJ2-1; d_call: NA; v_call: TRBV5-1; cdr3_aa: CASSLQGSNNEQFF; cdr3_nt: TGCGCCAGCAGCTTACAGGGTTCCAACAATGAGCAGTTCTTC
clone_size: many; j_call: TRBJ2-3; d_call: TRBD2; v_call: TRBV7-2; cdr3_aa: CASSRIAGPDTQYF; cdr3_nt: TGTGCCAGCAGCCGAATAGCGGGGCCAGATACGCAGTATTTT
clone_size: few; j_call: TRBJ2-5; d_call: TRBD2; v_call: TRBV5-1; cdr3_aa: CASSLEFLAAKETQYF; cdr3_nt: TGCGCCAGCAGCTTGGAGTTTCTAGCGGCCAAAGAGACCCAGTACTTC
clone_size: few; j_call: TRBJ2-3; d_call: NA; v_call: TRBV4-3; cdr3_aa: CASSQDYISTDTQYF; cdr3_nt: TGCGCCAGCAGCCAAGATTACATTAGCACAGATACGCAGTATTTT
clone_size: many; j_call: TRBJ1-6; d_call: NA; v_call: TRBV20-1; cdr3_aa: CSARDLRAASPLHF; cdr3_nt: TGCAGTGCTAGAGATTTAAGGGCGGCTTCACCCCTCCACTTT
clone_size: many; j_call: TRBJ2-2; d_call: NA; v_call: TRBV6-2/TRBV6-3; cdr3_aa: CASSTVRPANTGELFF; cdr3_nt: TGTGCCAGCAGCACCGTCCGCCCAGCGAACACCGGGGAGCTGTTTTTT
clone_size: many; j_call: TRBJ2-5; d_call: NA; v_call: TRBV7-2; cdr3_aa: CASSPTKTQYF; cdr3_nt: TGTGCCAGCAGTCCCACGAAGACCCAGTACTTC
clone_size: many; j_call: TRBJ2-3; d_call: TRBD2; v_call: TRBV6-2/TRBV6-3; cdr3_aa: CASSRTSGAPDTQYF; cdr3_nt: TGTGCCAGCAGTAGGACTAGCGGGGCTCCAGATACGCAGTATTTT